This T cell receptor beta chain was observed in a study of cytomegalovirus exposure and HLA in healthy donors. By share, this clone counts as medium-sized. Among the 110 or so subjects of the validation cohort, separate from the roughly 670-subject first cohort, were the donors. Only in-frame clones appear in the TCRdb table, and some are missing; sequencing was by immunoSEQ multiplex PCR. This table has about 82,000 clones, 90% to 95% appearing once. The V gene lost 2 bases and the J gene lost 2 bases, with 8 bases spanning the gap. The CDR3 contains 14 residues. Germline V gene lookup returns CDR1 MRHNA and CDR2 SNTAGT.

This chain uses TRBV6-4 with TRBJ2-3, with D possibly being TRBD2 (7 bases). Sample: PBMCs. This sequence originates from a man aged 18 to 30 in good health and CMV-seronegative. CDR3 nucleotide sequence: TGTGCCAGCAGTGACGGGGGGGCCACAGATACGCAGTATTTT. Translation: CASSDGGATDTQYF.